These 12 T cell receptor beta chains share one sample of origin, sequenced in a study of blood T cell repertoires in COVID-19. Libraries were prepared by immunoSEQ multiplex PCR; TCRdb keeps only in-frame clonotypes and omits some of them. The sample has about 480,000 clones; 88% are singletons. Sequencing was performed on PBMCs or T cells enriched from blood (not recorded which). All receptors derive from a woman aged 40 to 50 who had recovered from COVID-19.

The rearrangement uses TRBV7-2 and TRBJ2-2; no reliable D call. Trimming took 7 bases from V and 1 from J, leaving 4 bases between them. Germline-derived CDR1 and CDR2 are SGHTA and FQGNSA. The CDR3 runs 12 residues. The CDR3 sequence is CASTRNTGELFF. DNA for the CDR3: TGTGCCAGCACCAGGAACACCGGGGAGCTGTTTTTT.

The gene calls are TRBV11-3 and TRBJ2-5; 7 nucleotides align to TRBD2. CDR3 length: 14 residues. The V gene end was trimmed by 5 bases and the J gene end by 0 bases; junction bases not matched to a gene: 3. The V gene's germline CDR1 is SGHNT and CDR2 YENEEA. The CDR3 nucleotides are TGTGCCAGCAGCCGGGGAGGGTACCAAGAGACCCAGTACTTC. Translating gives CASSRGGYQETQYF.

The J gene is TRBJ2-5, the V gene TRBV7-2; 8 nucleotides align to TRBD2. This CDR3 is built from 18 residues. Trimming took 5 bases from V and 5 from J; bases not matched to a gene: 19. CDR1 SGHTA and CDR2 FQGNSA come from the germline V gene. The CDR3 DNA is TGTGCCAGCAGCCAAAAAGGGGAACTAGCGGTATGGGCCGAGACCCAGTACTTC. This translates into CASSQKGELAVWAETQYF.

The V gene is TRBV6-5, the J gene TRBJ2-5; a weak D match, TRBD1 (6 bases). Germline-derived CDR1 and CDR2 are MNHEY and SVGAGI. Deletions cut 5 bases from V and 7 bases from J, with 17 bases between. The CDR3 sequence is 14 residues long. CDR3 DNA sequence: TGTGCCAGCAGTCCTTCACAGGGCCCGGCGACCCAGTACTTC. This codes for CASSPSQGPATQYF.

The J gene is TRBJ1-5, the V gene TRBV7-7; 7 nucleotides align to TRBD1. Trimming removed 5 bases from V and 1 base from J; junction bases left unmatched: 5. There are 15 residues in the CDR3. The germline gives CDR1 SSHAT, CDR2 FNYEAQ (reference sequence). The CDR3 here is CASSPWDSSNQPQHF. CDR3 coding DNA: TGTGCCAGCAGCCCCTGGGACAGCAGCAATCAGCCCCAGCATTTT. The full variable domain, with the rest looked up from reference TRBV7-7 and TRBJ1-5, is GAGVSQSPRYKVTKRGQDVTLRCDPISSHATLYWYQQALGQGPEFLTYFNYEAQPDKSGLPSDRFSAERPEGSISTLTIQRTEQRDSAMYRCASSPWDSSNQPQHFGDGTRLSIL.

The V and J genes are TRBV19 and TRBJ1-5; 7 nucleotides align to TRBD1. CDR1 and CDR2 (germline): LNHDA, SQIVND (reference sequence). The V segment lost 7 bases and the J segment 0 bases; nucleotides outside the gene matches: 6. The CDR3 runs 15 residues. CDR3 region: CASTGDSYSNQPQHF. As DNA, the CDR3 is TGTGCCAGTACGGGGGACAGTTATAGCAATCAGCCCCAGCATTTT.

The V call is TRBV4-2, the J call TRBJ1-1; the D gene is possibly TRBD1 (5 bases). There are 14 residues in the CDR3. The V and J ends lost 5 bases and 3 bases respectively, with 13 bases between them. The germline V gene has CDR1 LGHNA and CDR2 YNFKEQ. Here the CDR3 DNA reads TGTGCCAGCAGCAGGGAGGGGCTCGACACTGAAGCTTTCTTT. Its translation is CASSREGLDTEAFF.

The chain combines TRBV19 with TRBJ1-1, with D maybe TRBD1 (5 bases). Trimming took off 6 bases at V and 9 bases at J, with 14 bases between the two ends. The CDR3 spans 12 residues. Germline V gene sequence: CDR1 LNHDA, CDR2 SQIVND (reference sequence). In nucleotides, the CDR3 is TGTGCCAGTAGCTTAGGAGGGACGAAAGCTTTCTTT. The encoded protein is CASSLGGTKAFF.

The chain joins TRBV19 to TRBJ1-2; weak D call: TRBD1 (5 bases). With 3 bases removed from V and 0 bases from J, the gap between germline ends came to 11 bases. The CDR3 has 15 amino acids. Germline V CDR1 and CDR2: LNHDA, SQIVND (reference sequence). CDR3: CASSIAGKANYGYTF. In DNA form, the CDR3 reads TGTGCCAGTAGTATCGCAGGGAAAGCTAACTATGGCTACACCTTC.

The chain employs TRBV4-3 and TRBJ1-3, with D maybe TRBD1 (5 bases). Trimming took off 1 base at V and 0 bases at J, with 13 bases between the two ends. This CDR3 region has 17 residues. The germline V gene has CDR1 LGHNA and CDR2 YSLEER. The CDR3 bases are TGCGCCAGCAGCCAAGCCGTGGCAGGGATCTCTGGAAACACCATATATTTT. Translation gives CASSQAVAGISGNTIYF.

The chain recombines TRBV5-1 with TRBJ2-3, with D maybe TRBD2 (6 bases). The V end lost 4 bases, the J end lost 9 bases, and 9 bases lay between the germline ends. This CDR3 contains 11 residues. Germline V lookup: CDR1 SGHRS, CDR2 YFSETQ. CDR3 residues: CASSLEGTQYF. The CDR3 nucleotides read TGCGCCAGCAGCCTGGAGGGGACGCAGTATTTT.

V and J are TRBV4-3 and TRBJ1-4; 7 nucleotides match TRBD1. Germline CDR1 reads LGHNA; CDR2 reads YSLEER. V gave up 2 bases and J gave up 8 bases; unmatched junction bases: 14. The CDR3 runs to 17 residues. CDR3 amino acids: CASSQHPSTGNLEKLFF. CDR3 DNA sequence: TGCGCCAGCAGCCAACACCCTTCGACAGGGAATCTGGAAAAACTGTTTTTT.